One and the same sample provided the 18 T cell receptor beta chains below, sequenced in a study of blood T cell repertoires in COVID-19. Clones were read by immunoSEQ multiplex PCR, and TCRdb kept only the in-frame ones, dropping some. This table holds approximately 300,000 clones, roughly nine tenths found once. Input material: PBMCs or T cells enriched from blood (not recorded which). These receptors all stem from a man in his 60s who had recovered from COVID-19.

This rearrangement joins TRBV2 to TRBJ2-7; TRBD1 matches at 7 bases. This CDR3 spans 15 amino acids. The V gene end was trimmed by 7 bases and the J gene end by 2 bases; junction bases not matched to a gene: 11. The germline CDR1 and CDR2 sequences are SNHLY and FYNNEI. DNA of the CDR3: TGTGCCAGCACCCCCCCGACAGGGAGCCCCTACGAGCAGTACTTC. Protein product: CASTPPTGSPYEQYF.

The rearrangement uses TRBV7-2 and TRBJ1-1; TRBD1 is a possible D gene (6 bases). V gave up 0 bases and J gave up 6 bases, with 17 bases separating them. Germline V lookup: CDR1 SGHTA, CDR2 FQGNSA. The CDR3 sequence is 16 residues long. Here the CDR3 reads CASSLAGRGGAAEAFF. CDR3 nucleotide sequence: TGTGCCAGCAGCTTAGCCGGGCGGGGGGGCGCGGCTGAAGCTTTCTTT.

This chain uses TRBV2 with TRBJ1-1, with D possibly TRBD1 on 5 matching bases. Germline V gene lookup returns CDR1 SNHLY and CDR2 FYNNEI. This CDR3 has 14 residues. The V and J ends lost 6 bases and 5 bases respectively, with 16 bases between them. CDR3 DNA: TGTGCCAGCAGACCTCAGGGAGCGGGGACTGAAGCTTTCTTT. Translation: CASRPQGAGTEAFF.

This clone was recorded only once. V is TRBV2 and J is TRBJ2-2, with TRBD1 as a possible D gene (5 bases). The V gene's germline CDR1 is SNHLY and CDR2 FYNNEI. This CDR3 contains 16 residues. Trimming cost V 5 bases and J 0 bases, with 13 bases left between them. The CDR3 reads CASSLQGAANTGELFF. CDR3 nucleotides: TGTGCCAGCAGTTTACAAGGGGCCGCGAACACCGGGGAGCTGTTTTTT.

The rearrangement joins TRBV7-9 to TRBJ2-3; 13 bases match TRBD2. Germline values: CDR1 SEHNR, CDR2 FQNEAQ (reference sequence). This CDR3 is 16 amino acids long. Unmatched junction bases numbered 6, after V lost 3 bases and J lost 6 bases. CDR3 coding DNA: TGTGCCAGCAGCTTCAGGACTAGCGGGAGCGGGGATACGCAGTATTTT. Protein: CASSFRTSGSGDTQYF.

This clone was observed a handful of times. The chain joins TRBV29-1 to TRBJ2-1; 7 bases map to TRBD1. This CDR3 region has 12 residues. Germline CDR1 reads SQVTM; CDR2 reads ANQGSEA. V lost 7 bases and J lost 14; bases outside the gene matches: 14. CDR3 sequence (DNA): TGCAGCGCCACGAGTGGGACAGATAAGGAGTTCTTC. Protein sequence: CSATSGTDKEFF.

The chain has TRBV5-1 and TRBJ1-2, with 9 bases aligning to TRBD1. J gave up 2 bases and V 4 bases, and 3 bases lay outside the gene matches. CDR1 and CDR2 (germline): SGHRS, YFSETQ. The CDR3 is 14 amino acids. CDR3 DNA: TGCGCCAGCAGCCGAGGACAGGGGAACTATGGCTACACCTTC. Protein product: CASSRGQGNYGYTF.

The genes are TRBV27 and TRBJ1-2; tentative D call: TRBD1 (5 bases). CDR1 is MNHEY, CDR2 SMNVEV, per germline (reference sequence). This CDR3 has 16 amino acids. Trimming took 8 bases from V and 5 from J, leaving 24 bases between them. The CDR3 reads CASSPREGYYKYGYTF. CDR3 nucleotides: TGTGCCAGCTCCCCTAGGGAGGGGTACTACAAATATGGCTACACCTTC.

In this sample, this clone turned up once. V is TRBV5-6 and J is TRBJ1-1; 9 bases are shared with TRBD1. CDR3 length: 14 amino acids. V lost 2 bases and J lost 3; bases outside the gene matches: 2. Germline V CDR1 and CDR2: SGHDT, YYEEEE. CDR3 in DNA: TGTGCCAGCAGCTTCCGGGACAGGGACACTGAAGCTTTCTTT. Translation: CASSFRDRDTEAFF.

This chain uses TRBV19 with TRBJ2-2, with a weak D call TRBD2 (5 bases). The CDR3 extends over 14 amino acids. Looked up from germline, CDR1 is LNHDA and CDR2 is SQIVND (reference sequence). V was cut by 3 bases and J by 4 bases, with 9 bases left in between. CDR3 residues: CASSMPGSTGELFF. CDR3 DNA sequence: TGTGCCAGTAGTATGCCGGGGAGCACCGGGGAGCTGTTTTTT.

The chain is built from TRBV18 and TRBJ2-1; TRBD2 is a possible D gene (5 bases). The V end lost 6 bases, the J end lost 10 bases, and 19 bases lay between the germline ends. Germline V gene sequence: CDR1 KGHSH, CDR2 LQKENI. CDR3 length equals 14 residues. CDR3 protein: CASSSGVATSEQFF. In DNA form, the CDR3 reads TGTGCCAGCTCGTCCGGGGTGGCGACCAGCGAGCAGTTCTTC. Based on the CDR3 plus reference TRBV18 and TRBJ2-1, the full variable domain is NAGVMQNPRHLVRRRGQEARLRCSPMKGHSHVYWYRQLPEEGLKFMVYLQKENIIDESGMPKERFSAEFPKEGPSILRIQQVVRGDSAAYFCASSSGVATSEQFFGPGTRLTVL.

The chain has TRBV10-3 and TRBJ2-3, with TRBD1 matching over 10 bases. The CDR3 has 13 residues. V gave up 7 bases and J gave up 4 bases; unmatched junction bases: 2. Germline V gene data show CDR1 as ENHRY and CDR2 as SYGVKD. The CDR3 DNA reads TGTGCCATCACAGGACAGGGGGCAGATACGCAGTATTTT. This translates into CAITGQGADTQYF.

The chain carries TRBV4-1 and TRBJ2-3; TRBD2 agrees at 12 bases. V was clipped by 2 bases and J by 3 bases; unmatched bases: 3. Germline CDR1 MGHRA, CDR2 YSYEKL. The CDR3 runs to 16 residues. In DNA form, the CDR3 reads TGCGCCAGCAGCCAACCACTAGCGGGAGGAACAGATACGCAGTATTTT. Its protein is CASSQPLAGGTDTQYF.

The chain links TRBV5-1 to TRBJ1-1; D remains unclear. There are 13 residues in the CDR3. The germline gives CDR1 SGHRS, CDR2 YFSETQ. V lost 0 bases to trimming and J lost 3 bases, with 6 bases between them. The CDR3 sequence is CASSLAPDTEAFF. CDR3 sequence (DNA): TGCGCCAGCAGCTTGGCTCCCGACACTGAAGCTTTCTTT.

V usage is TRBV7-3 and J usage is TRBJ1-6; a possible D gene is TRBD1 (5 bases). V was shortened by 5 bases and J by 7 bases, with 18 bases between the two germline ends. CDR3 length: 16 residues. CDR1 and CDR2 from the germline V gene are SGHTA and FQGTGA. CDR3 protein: CASSPGVRGWNSPLHF. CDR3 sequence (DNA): TGTGCCAGCAGCCCGGGGGTGAGGGGATGGAATTCACCCCTCCACTTT.

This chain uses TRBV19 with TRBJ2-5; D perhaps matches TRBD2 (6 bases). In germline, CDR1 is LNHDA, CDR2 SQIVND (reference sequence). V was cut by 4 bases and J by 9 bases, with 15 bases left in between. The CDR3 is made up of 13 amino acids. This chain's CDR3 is CASSTDVPGAQYF. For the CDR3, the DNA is TGTGCCAGTAGTACGGACGTGCCGGGGGCCCAGTACTTC.

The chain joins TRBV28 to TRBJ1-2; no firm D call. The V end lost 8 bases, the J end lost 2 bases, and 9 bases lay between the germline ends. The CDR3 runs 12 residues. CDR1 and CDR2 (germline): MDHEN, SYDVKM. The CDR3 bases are TGTGCCAGCTCCGAGTCCAACTATGGCTACACCTTC. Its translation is CASSESNYGYTF.

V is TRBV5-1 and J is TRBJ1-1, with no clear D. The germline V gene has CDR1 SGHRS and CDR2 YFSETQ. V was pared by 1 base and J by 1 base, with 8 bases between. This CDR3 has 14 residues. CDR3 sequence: CASSLRTTNTEAFF. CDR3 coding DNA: TGCGCCAGCAGCTTGCGCACTACGAACACTGAAGCTTTCTTT.